This TCR beta chain was found in a study of CD8 T cells in ankylosing spondylitis. Study observations and caveats: Clones tied to disease were said to be significantly enriched in matched ankylosing spondylitis synovial fluid. Earlier reports found some motif variants in synovial fluid and blood in reactive arthritis.

This clonotype was recorded a few times. The antigen remains unidentified. TCRdb passed the 5' RACE reads through MiXCR, listing each CDR3 protein once. Altogether a few hundred thousand distinct CDR3 sequences are present, roughly 20% being singletons, with the ten largest covering 3.5%. Sequencing used blood, either unsorted or a sorted T cell fraction (not recorded which). The clonotype comes from a female donor with ankylosing spondylitis or in good health (not recorded which).

CDR3 in DNA: TGCAGTGCTAGGGGCGGGTCGGCAGATACGCAGTATTTT. Amino acids: CSARGGSADTQYF. The chain has TRBV20-1 and TRBJ2-3, with D possibly TRBD2 on 5 matching bases. Per germline, CDR1 DFQATT and CDR2 SNEGSKA (reference sequence). This CDR3 comprises 13 residues. V was pared by 3 bases and J by 4 bases, with 11 bases between.